This T cell receptor (beta chain) originates from a study of cytomegalovirus exposure and HLA in healthy donors. This CDR3 region has 14 residues. CDR1 is SEHNR and CDR2 is FQNEAQ in the germline V gene (reference sequence). Notes on the study in general: As a later analysis showed, several of the most significant clusters appeared to be linked to common viral pathogens. HLA alleles were associated with fewer than 20,000 TCR beta sequences in a later analysis at 0.05 false discovery rate.

Use of 60 Vbeta and 13 Jbeta primers characterized the PCR. TCRdb keeps only in-frame clones here, not all; method: immunoSEQ multiplex PCR. Among about 160,000 clones listed, less than 85% were seen once. This clone showed up just once. Its antigen is unidentified. An end of the junction does not agree with germline; a read error may underlie this. The sequence came from a man aged 50 to 60 in good health and CMV-seropositive. The sample consisted of PBMCs. The chain joins TRBV7-9 to TRBJ1-1, with a tentative D call TRBD1 (5 bases). CDR3 sequence: CSSSALRGLAEAFF. For the CDR3, the DNA is TGTTCCAGCAGCGCCCTTAGGGGTTTGGCTGAAGCTTTCTTT.